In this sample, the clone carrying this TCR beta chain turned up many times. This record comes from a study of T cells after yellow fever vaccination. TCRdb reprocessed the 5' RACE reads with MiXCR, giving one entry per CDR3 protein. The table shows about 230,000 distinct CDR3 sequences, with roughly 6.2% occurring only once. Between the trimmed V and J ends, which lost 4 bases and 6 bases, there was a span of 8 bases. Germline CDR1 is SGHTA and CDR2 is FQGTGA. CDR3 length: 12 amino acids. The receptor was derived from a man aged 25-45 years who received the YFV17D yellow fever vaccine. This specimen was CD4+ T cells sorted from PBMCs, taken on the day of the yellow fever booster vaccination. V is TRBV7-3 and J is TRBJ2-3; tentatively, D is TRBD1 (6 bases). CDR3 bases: TGTGCCAGCAGCTCCGACAGGGATACGCAGTATTTT. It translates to CASSSDRDTQYF.